What follows are 2 T cell receptor beta chains derived from one specimen sequenced in a study of shared clonotypes between healthy human individuals (dated by TCRdb to 2018 to 2020). To prepare the library, the immunoSEQ multiplex PCR assay was applied. What TCRdb holds here is the immuneACCESS table cut down to in-frame rearrangements. Part of the clones is not present; checked against another copy, under half of the missing clones reflect an unresolved V gene, and the others are unexplained. The sample contains around 2.5 million clones, 93% of them found a single time. The top ten constitute 0.36% of the sample. The sequencing input was naive CD4+ T cells from PBMCs. The sample's cell subset or site label, in plain terms: CD45RA+ positively selected. The receptors originated from a man between 18 and 35 years old in good health. Some clones in this sample may be carry-over from other donors' samples.

The chain couples TRBV5-1 to TRBJ2-7; D gene unclear. Germline CDR1 and CDR2: SGHRS and YFSETQ. V gave up 4 bases and J gave up 5 bases, with 16 bases separating them. CDR3 length equals 14 residues. The CDR3 DNA follows: TGCGCCAGCAGCCTAATCACCAGCACCCACGAGCAGTACTTC. Residues: CASSLITSTHEQYF.

The chain uses TRBV6-1 and TRBJ1-5, with TRBD1 as a possible D gene (6 bases). V was pared by 2 bases and J by 2 bases, with 13 bases between. The germline gives CDR1 MNHNS, CDR2 SASEGT. The CDR3 totals 16 residues. The CDR3 DNA reads TGTGCCAGCAGTGAATACGTACAGGGACGCAATCAGCCCCAGCATTTT. This translates into CASSEYVQGRNQPQHF.